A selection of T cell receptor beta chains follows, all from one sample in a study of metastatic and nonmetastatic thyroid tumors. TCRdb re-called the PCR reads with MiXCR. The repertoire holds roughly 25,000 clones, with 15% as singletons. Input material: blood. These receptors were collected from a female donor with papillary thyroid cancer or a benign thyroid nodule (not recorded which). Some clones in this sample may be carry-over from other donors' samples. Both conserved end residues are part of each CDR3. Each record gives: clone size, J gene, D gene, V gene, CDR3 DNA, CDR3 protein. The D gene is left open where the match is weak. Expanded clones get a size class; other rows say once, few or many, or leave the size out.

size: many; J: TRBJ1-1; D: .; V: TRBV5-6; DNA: TGTGCCAGCAGCTTGGTGGGGGAAAGGAACACTGAAGCTTTCTTT; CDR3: CASSLVGERNTEAFF
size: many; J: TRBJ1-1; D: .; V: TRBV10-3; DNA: TGTGCCATCAGGAACCCCAACACTGAAGCTTTCTTT; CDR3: CAIRNPNTEAFF
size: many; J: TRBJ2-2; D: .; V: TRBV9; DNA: TGTGCCAGCATGGGATCTACCGGGGAGCTGTTTTTT; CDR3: CASMGSTGELFF
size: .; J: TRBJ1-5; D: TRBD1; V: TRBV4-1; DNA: TGCGCCAGCATCCAGGGGGGACAGGGTTCAAGTCAGCCCCAGCACTTT; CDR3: CASIQGGQGSSQPQHF
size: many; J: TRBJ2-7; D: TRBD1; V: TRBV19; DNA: TGTGCCAGTAGCCCCGGGACAGTTAACTACGAGCAGTACTTC; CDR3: CASSPGTVNYEQYF
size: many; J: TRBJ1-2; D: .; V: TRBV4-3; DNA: TGCGCCAGCAGCCAAGACTCACGGGCCGGCTACACCTTC; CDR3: CASSQDSRAGYTF
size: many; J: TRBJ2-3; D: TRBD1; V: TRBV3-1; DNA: TGTGCCAGCACCTCCAGGGGGCGGGATACGCAGTATTTT; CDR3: CASTSRGRDTQYF
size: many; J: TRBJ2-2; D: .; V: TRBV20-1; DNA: TGCAGTGCTCCTAGAGGGGCAGGACAGAACACCGGGGAGCTGTTTTTT; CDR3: CSAPRGAGQNTGELFF
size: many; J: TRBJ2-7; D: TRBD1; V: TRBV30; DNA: TGTGCCTGGAGTGGGGACAGGGCCTACGAGCAGTACTTC; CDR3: CAWSGDRAYEQYF
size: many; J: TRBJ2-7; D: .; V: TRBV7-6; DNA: TGTGCCAGCAGCTTAGTTAGGGTAGGCGAGCAGTACTTC; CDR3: CASSLVRVGEQYF
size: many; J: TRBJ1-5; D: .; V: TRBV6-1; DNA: TGTGCCAGCAGTGAAGGGGTCCGGTTGCGGATAAATCAGCCCCAGCATTTT; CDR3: CASSEGVRLRINQPQHF
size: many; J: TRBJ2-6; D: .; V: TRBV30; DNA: TGTGCCTGGACTGGGGCCAACGTCCTGACTTTC; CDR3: CAWTGANVLTF
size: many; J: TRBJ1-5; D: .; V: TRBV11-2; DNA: TGTGCCAGCAGCTCCCGGGGGGGAAATCAGCCCCAGCATTTT; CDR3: CASSSRGGNQPQHF
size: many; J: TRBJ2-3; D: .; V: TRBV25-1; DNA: TGTGCCAGCAGTGAAAGAGGGGGAGCCAGCGGCCGTGGGATAGATACGCAGTATTTT; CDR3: CASSERGGASGRGIDTQYF
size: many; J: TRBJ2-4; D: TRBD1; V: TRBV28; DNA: TGTGCCAGCAGCCTCGGGACAGTCCTAGCCAAAAACATTCAGTACTTC; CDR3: CASSLGTVLAKNIQYF
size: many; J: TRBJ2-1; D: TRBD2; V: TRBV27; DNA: TGTGCCAGCACCCTCGCGGGGGATTACAATGAGCAGTTCTTC; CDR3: CASTLAGDYNEQFF
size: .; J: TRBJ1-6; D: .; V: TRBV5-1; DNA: TGCGCCAGCAGCTTGAGATATAATTCACCCCTCCACTTT; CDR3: CASSLRYNSPLHF
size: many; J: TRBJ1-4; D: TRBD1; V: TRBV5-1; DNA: TGCGCCAGCAGCTACTCCGGGACAGGGGCGACTAATGAAAAACTGTTTTTT; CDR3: CASSYSGTGATNEKLFF
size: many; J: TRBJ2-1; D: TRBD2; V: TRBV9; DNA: TGTGCCAGCAGCACTCACACCGGGACTAGCGACTACAATGAGCAGTTCTTC; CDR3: CASSTHTGTSDYNEQFF
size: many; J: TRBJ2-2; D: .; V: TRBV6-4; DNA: TGTGCCAGCAGCGCCGGGACAAACACCGGGGAGCTGTTTTTT; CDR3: CASSAGTNTGELFF
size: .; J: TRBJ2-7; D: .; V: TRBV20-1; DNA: TGCAGTGCTAGAGAGTCGGGCGAGCAGTACTTC; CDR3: CSARESGEQYF
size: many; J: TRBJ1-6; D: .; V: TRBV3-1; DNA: TGTGCCAGCAGCCAAGCAGGGGCAAATTCACCCCTCCACTTT; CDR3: CASSQAGANSPLHF
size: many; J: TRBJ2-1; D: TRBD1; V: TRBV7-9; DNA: TGTGCCAGCAGCAATACAGGGGGTGAGCAGTTCTTC; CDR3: CASSNTGGEQFF
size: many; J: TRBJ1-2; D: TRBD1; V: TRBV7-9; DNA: TGTGCCAGCAGCTTAGCAGGGGGCGACTATGGCTACACCTTC; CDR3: CASSLAGGDYGYTF
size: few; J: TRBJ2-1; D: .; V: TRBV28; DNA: TGTGCCGCAGGAAGGGGGCTAGGGGGAGGGAATGAGCAGTTCTTC; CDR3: CAAGRGLGGGNEQFF
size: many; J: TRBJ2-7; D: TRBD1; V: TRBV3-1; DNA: TGTGCCAGCAGCTTCGGGACAGGGTACGAGCAGTACTTC; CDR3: CASSFGTGYEQYF
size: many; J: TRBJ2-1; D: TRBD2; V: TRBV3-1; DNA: TGTGCCAGCAGCCAAGATAAGACTAGCGGGAGCAGTCTCCATGAGCAGTTCTTC; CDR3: CASSQDKTSGSSLHEQFF
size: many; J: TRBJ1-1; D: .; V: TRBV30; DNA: TGTGCCTGGAGTACCGGACAGAGGAACACTGAAGCTTTCTTT; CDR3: CAWSTGQRNTEAFF